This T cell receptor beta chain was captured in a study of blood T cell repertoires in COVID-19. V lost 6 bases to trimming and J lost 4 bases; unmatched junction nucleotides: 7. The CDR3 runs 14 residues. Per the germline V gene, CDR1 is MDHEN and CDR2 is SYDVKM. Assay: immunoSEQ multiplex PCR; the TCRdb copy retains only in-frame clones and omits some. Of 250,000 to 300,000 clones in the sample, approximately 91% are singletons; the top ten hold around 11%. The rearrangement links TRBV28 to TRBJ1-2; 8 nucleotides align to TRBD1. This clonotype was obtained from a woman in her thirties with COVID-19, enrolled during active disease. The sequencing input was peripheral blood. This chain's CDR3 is CASSTRQGSYGYTF. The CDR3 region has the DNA TGTGCCAGCAGCACCCGACAGGGGAGCTATGGCTACACCTTC.